Presented here are 8 T cell receptor beta chains from one specimen sequenced in a study of blood T cell repertoires in COVID-19. The repertoire was sequenced with immunoSEQ multiplex PCR; TCRdb's copy has only in-frame clones and lacks some. This sample carries approximately 50,000 clones, approximately 80% of them seen once, and the ten largest clones take 40% to 45%. The specimen was peripheral blood. These receptors were taken from a man in his 70s with active or convalescent COVID-19.

This clone has only a few counts. The rearrangement joins TRBV5-6 to TRBJ2-7, with 7 bases that match TRBD2. The CDR3 runs 14 residues. Germline assignment: CDR1 SGHDT and CDR2 YYEEEE. The V gene end was trimmed by 4 bases and the J gene end by 2 bases; junction bases not matched to a gene: 6. CDR3 nucleotide sequence: TGTGCCAGCAGCCAAACTAGCGCTACCTACGAGCAGTACTTC. It is translated as CASSQTSATYEQYF.

V usage is TRBV6-5 and J usage is TRBJ1-1; TRBD1 might be the D (5 bases). CDR3 length: 14 amino acids. Trimming cost V 7 bases and J 1 base, with 13 bases left between them. Per the germline V gene, CDR1 is MNHEY and CDR2 is SVGAGI. CDR3 residues: CASTGGAGNTEAFF. CDR3 DNA sequence: TGTGCCAGCACAGGAGGGGCAGGGAACACTGAAGCTTTCTTT.

This sequence joins TRBV30 and TRBJ1-5, with TRBD1 matching 8 bases. Germline CDR1 and CDR2: GTSNPN and SVGIG (reference sequence). The CDR3 spans 13 residues. Trimming at V came to 8 bases and at J to 4 bases, leaving 7 bases not matched to a gene. The CDR3 is CATDRGQNQPQHF. DNA of the CDR3: TGTGCCACCGACAGGGGTCAGAATCAGCCCCAGCATTTT.

The chain joins TRBV29-1 to TRBJ2-1, with 9 positions matching TRBD2. With V trimmed by 3 bases and J by 8 bases, 14 bases remained unmatched. CDR3 length equals 16 residues. The germline V gene encodes CDR1 SQVTM and CDR2 ANQGSEA. The CDR3 loop is CSVDRGGGRAFDEQFF. As DNA, the CDR3 is TGCAGCGTTGATAGGGGTGGCGGGAGGGCTTTCGATGAGCAGTTCTTC.

The rearrangement joins TRBV2 to TRBJ1-5, with 7 bases lining up with TRBD1. This CDR3 comprises 18 residues. Germline V CDR1 and CDR2: SNHLY, FYNNEI. Trimming at V came to 4 bases and at J to 0 bases, leaving 12 bases not matched to a gene. The CDR3 sequence is CASSAERTGTFSNQPQHF. The CDR3 region has the DNA TGTGCCAGCAGTGCTGAGAGGACAGGAACCTTTAGCAATCAGCCCCAGCATTTT. Full variable domain (rest looked up from reference TRBV2 and TRBJ1-5): EPEVTQTPSHQVTQMGQEVILRCVPISNHLYFYWYRQILGQKVEFLVSFYNNEISEKSEIFDDQFSVERPDGSNFTLKIRSTKLEDSAMYFCASSAERTGTFSNQPQHFGDGTRLSIL.

This clone was found once. The chain is built from TRBV27 and TRBJ1-1; D might be TRBD1 (5 bases). Germline CDR1 and CDR2: MNHEY and SMNVEV (reference sequence). Trimming left V 3 bases short and J 2 bases short, with 16 bases between. The CDR3 spans 16 residues. The CDR3 bases are TGTGCCAGCAGTTTTTGGGGGGGACCCTATAACACTGAAGCTTTCTTT. It yields the protein CASSFWGGPYNTEAFF.

The chain links TRBV9 to TRBJ2-3, with 9 bases matching TRBD2. The V and J ends lost 0 bases and 2 bases, in that order; junction bases with no gene match: 7. There are 17 residues in the CDR3. Germline loops: CDR1 SGDLS, CDR2 YYNGEE. The CDR3: CASSVDPAGGVTDTQYF. Here the CDR3 DNA reads TGTGCCAGCAGCGTAGATCCAGCGGGGGGAGTCACAGATACGCAGTATTTT. The full variable domain, its missing parts supplied by reference TRBV9 and TRBJ2-3, is DSGVTQTPKHLITATGQRVTLRCSPRSGDLSVYWYQQSLDQGLQFLIQYYNGEERAKGNILERFSAQQFPDLHSELNLSSLELGDSALYFCASSVDPAGGVTDTQYFGPGTRLTVL.

V usage is TRBV3-1 (or the pseudogene TRBV3-2) and J usage is TRBJ1-6; D gene unclear. V lost 0 bases and J 6 bases, leaving 6 bases between the germline ends. The CDR3 spans 14 residues. Germline V lookup: CDR1 LGHDT, CDR2 YNNKEL (reference sequence). The CDR3 DNA reads TGTGCCAGCAGCCAAGATCACGGTAATTCACCCCTCCACTTT. Translating gives CASSQDHGNSPLHF.